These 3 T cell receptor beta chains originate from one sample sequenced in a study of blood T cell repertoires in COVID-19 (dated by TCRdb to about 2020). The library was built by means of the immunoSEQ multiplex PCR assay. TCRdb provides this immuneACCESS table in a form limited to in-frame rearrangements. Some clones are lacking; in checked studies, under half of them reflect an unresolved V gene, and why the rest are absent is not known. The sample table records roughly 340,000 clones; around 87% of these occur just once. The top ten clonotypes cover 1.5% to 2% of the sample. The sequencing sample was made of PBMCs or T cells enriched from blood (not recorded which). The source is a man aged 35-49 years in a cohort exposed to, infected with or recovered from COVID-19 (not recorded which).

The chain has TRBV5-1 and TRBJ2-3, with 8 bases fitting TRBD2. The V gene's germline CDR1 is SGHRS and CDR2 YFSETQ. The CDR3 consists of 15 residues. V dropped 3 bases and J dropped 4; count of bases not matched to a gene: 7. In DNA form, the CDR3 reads TGCGCCAGCAGCTCAGCGGGAGATAGAGCAGATACGCAGTATTTT. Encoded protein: CASSSAGDRADTQYF. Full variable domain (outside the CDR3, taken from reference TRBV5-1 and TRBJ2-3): KAGVTQTPRYLIKTRGQQVTLSCSPISGHRSVSWYQQTPGQGLQFLFEYFSETQRNKGNFPGRFSGRQFSNSRSEMNVSTLELGDSALYLCASSSAGDRADTQYFGPGTRLTVL.

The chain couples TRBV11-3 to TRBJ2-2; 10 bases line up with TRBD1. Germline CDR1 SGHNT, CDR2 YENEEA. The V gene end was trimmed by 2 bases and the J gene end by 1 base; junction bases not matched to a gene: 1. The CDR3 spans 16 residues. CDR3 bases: TGTGCCAGCAGCTTACGGGACAGGGGGAACACCGGGGAGCTGTTTTTT. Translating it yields CASSLRDRGNTGELFF.

The CDR3 region is CASSSRTAGFTEAFF. The CDR3 DNA reads as TGTGCCAGCAGTTCCAGGACAGCAGGGTTTACTGAAGCTTTCTTT. The chain recombines TRBV27 with TRBJ1-1, with D possibly TRBD1 on 6 matching bases. The CDR3 totals 15 residues. CDR1 MNHEY and CDR2 SMNVEV come from the germline V gene (reference sequence). Trimming pared 4 bases from V and 5 bases from J, leaving 17 bases between.